The rows below give T cell receptor beta chains drawn from one sample of a study of blood T cell repertoires in COVID-19. Libraries were prepared by immunoSEQ multiplex PCR; TCRdb keeps only in-frame clonotypes and omits some of them. The data show 37,000 or so clones, more than 85% seen once. Source material: peripheral blood. These receptor sequences come from a man aged 65 to 79 with acute or convalescent COVID-19. Each CDR3 is given with its conserved first and last residue. A D gene is named only where the DNA matches it firmly. A row's size may be missing; if present it is once, few, many or a size class.

j_call: TRBJ2-3; d_call: TRBD2; v_call: TRBV18; clone_size: few; cdr3_nt: TGTGCCAGCTCACGAAGCGGGGGCACAGATACGCAGTATTTT; cdr3_aa: CASSRSGGTDTQYF
j_call: TRBJ1-1; d_call: NA; v_call: TRBV5-1; clone_size: NA; cdr3_nt: TGCGCCAGCAGCTCCGCCGGTGGAGCTTTCTTT; cdr3_aa: CASSSAGGAFF
j_call: TRBJ1-5; d_call: NA; v_call: TRBV3-1/TRBV3-2; clone_size: NA; cdr3_nt: TGTGCCAGCAGCCAGGGGGCTCGGCAGCCCCAGCATTTT; cdr3_aa: CASSQGARQPQHF
j_call: TRBJ1-4; d_call: NA; v_call: TRBV18; clone_size: NA; cdr3_nt: TGTGCCAGCTCCCACGATTGGCGGACAACTAATGAAAAACTGTTTTTT; cdr3_aa: CASSHDWRTTNEKLFF
j_call: TRBJ2-7; d_call: NA; v_call: TRBV10-3; clone_size: NA; cdr3_nt: TGTGCCATCACCGCCAGGCCGGGGACCTACGAGCAGTACTTC; cdr3_aa: CAITARPGTYEQYF
j_call: TRBJ2-6; d_call: NA; v_call: TRBV4-1; clone_size: once; cdr3_nt: TGCGCCAGCAGCCAAGACTCACTTGGGGCCAACGTCCTGACTTTC; cdr3_aa: CASSQDSLGANVLTF
j_call: TRBJ2-4; d_call: NA; v_call: TRBV7-9; clone_size: NA; cdr3_nt: TGTGCCAGCAGCTTAGGTGGGGGCCAGGGAGACATTCAGTACTTC; cdr3_aa: CASSLGGGQGDIQYF
j_call: TRBJ2-1; d_call: NA; v_call: TRBV11-3; clone_size: NA; cdr3_nt: TGTGCCAGCAGCTTAGCCGGCGGGGATTCCTACAATGAGCAGTTCTTC; cdr3_aa: CASSLAGGDSYNEQFF
j_call: TRBJ2-7; d_call: TRBD2; v_call: TRBV5-1; clone_size: NA; cdr3_nt: TGCGCCAGCAGCTTGGTACTAGCGGGAGGCGAGCAGTACTTC; cdr3_aa: CASSLVLAGGEQYF
j_call: TRBJ2-2; d_call: NA; v_call: TRBV28; clone_size: NA; cdr3_nt: TGTGCCAGCAGGCCGTCCCTAGGACAGAACACCGGGGAGCTGTTTTTT; cdr3_aa: CASRPSLGQNTGELFF
j_call: TRBJ1-3; d_call: NA; v_call: TRBV5-4; clone_size: few; cdr3_nt: TGTGCCAGCAGCTTGGGAGGGCAGTCGGTGGGACACATATATTTT; cdr3_aa: CASSLGGQSVGHIYF
j_call: TRBJ2-5; d_call: TRBD1; v_call: TRBV19; clone_size: NA; cdr3_nt: TGTGCCAGTAGTAAGGACAGGGAGGAGACCCAGTACTTC; cdr3_aa: CASSKDREETQYF
j_call: TRBJ2-1; d_call: TRBD2; v_call: TRBV19; clone_size: NA; cdr3_nt: TGTGCCAGTAGGTCCCTAACTAGCGGAAGTGAGCAGTTCTTC; cdr3_aa: CASRSLTSGSEQFF
j_call: TRBJ2-3; d_call: NA; v_call: TRBV29-1; clone_size: NA; cdr3_nt: TGCAGCGTTGAAGGGGGCGGGGGCCCGCTCCGCACAGATACGCAGTATTTT; cdr3_aa: CSVEGGGGPLRTDTQYF
j_call: TRBJ1-5; d_call: NA; v_call: TRBV19; clone_size: NA; cdr3_nt: TGTGCCAGTAGTCGGCGGGGAAGGGGAGTCTATCAGCCCCAGCATTTT; cdr3_aa: CASSRRGRGVYQPQHF
j_call: TRBJ1-4; d_call: NA; v_call: TRBV7-2; clone_size: NA; cdr3_nt: TGTGCCAGCAGCCTCAGATTTTTAACTAATGAAAAACTGTTTTTT; cdr3_aa: CASSLRFLTNEKLFF
j_call: TRBJ2-7; d_call: TRBD1; v_call: TRBV19; clone_size: NA; cdr3_nt: TGTGCCAGTAGTCCAATGGTGGGACAGGGGTACGAGCAGTACTTC; cdr3_aa: CASSPMVGQGYEQYF
j_call: TRBJ2-1; d_call: NA; v_call: TRBV5-6; clone_size: NA; cdr3_nt: TGTGCCAGCATATTACGGCGGGGTTACAATGAGCAGTTCTTC; cdr3_aa: CASILRRGYNEQFF
j_call: TRBJ1-1; d_call: NA; v_call: TRBV19; clone_size: NA; cdr3_nt: TGTGCCAGTAGTATAGGTCTGGCTGGGAGGGACACTGAAGCTTTCTTT; cdr3_aa: CASSIGLAGRDTEAFF
j_call: TRBJ2-7; d_call: TRBD2; v_call: TRBV28; clone_size: NA; cdr3_nt: TGTGCCAGCAGTTTGGCGGCTAGCGGCTCCTACGAGCAGTACTTC; cdr3_aa: CASSLAASGSYEQYF
j_call: TRBJ1-1; d_call: NA; v_call: TRBV15; clone_size: NA; cdr3_nt: TGTGCCACCAGCAGAGGAGGGAACCGTGCTGAAGCTTTCTTT; cdr3_aa: CATSRGGNRAEAFF
j_call: TRBJ2-7; d_call: NA; v_call: TRBV7-2; clone_size: NA; cdr3_nt: TGTGCCAGCACCTGGGATGCAGGACGACAGACCTACGAGCAGTACTTC; cdr3_aa: CASTWDAGRQTYEQYF
j_call: TRBJ2-7; d_call: NA; v_call: TRBV6-5; clone_size: NA; cdr3_nt: TGTGCCAGCAGGCCCGGGTCCTCCCACGAGCAGTACTTC; cdr3_aa: CASRPGSSHEQYF
j_call: TRBJ1-2; d_call: NA; v_call: TRBV7-9; clone_size: NA; cdr3_nt: TGTGCCAGCAGCTTAGCAGGGGCCGGGAGCTATGGCTACACCTTC; cdr3_aa: CASSLAGAGSYGYTF
j_call: TRBJ1-1; d_call: NA; v_call: TRBV7-2; clone_size: NA; cdr3_nt: TGTGCCAGCAGCTTATGGCAGGGCCGACCTGAAGCTTTCTTT; cdr3_aa: CASSLWQGRPEAFF
j_call: TRBJ1-2; d_call: TRBD1; v_call: TRBV28; clone_size: once; cdr3_nt: TGTGCCAGCAGTCCCGACAGGGATGGCTACACCTTC; cdr3_aa: CASSPDRDGYTF
j_call: TRBJ2-1; d_call: TRBD2; v_call: TRBV7-2; clone_size: once; cdr3_nt: TGTGCCAGCAGCTTAAGCGGCCTCCGGGGGGATGAGCAGTTCTTC; cdr3_aa: CASSLSGLRGDEQFF
j_call: TRBJ1-1; d_call: NA; v_call: TRBV30; clone_size: NA; cdr3_nt: TGTGCCTGGAGTTGGAGAGGCCGACAGTCTGAAGCTTTCTTT; cdr3_aa: CAWSWRGRQSEAFF
j_call: TRBJ2-1; d_call: TRBD1; v_call: TRBV12-5; clone_size: NA; cdr3_nt: TGTGCTAGTGGTCGGGACAGTGTCTCCAATGAGCAGTTCTTC; cdr3_aa: CASGRDSVSNEQFF
j_call: TRBJ1-3; d_call: NA; v_call: TRBV7-2; clone_size: NA; cdr3_nt: TGTGCCAGCAGCTTAGACACCTCTTCTGGAAACACCATATATTTT; cdr3_aa: CASSLDTSSGNTIYF
j_call: TRBJ2-7; d_call: NA; v_call: TRBV5-1; clone_size: NA; cdr3_nt: TGCGCCAGCAGCTTGGGCGGTGGCTCCTACGAGCAGTACTTC; cdr3_aa: CASSLGGGSYEQYF
j_call: TRBJ1-1; d_call: NA; v_call: TRBV7-2; clone_size: once; cdr3_nt: TGTGCCAGCGCTCAACAGGGCCGGACTGAAGCTTTCTTT; cdr3_aa: CASAQQGRTEAFF
j_call: TRBJ2-2; d_call: NA; v_call: TRBV3-1/TRBV3-2; clone_size: NA; cdr3_nt: TGTGCCAGCAGCCAGGGGAGACAGGACACCGGGGAGCTGTTTTTT; cdr3_aa: CASSQGRQDTGELFF
j_call: TRBJ1-3; d_call: NA; v_call: TRBV9; clone_size: NA; cdr3_nt: TGTGCCAGCAGCGCGTGGGGGGCTGGAAACACCATATATTTT; cdr3_aa: CASSAWGAGNTIYF
j_call: TRBJ1-1; d_call: NA; v_call: TRBV3-1/TRBV3-2; clone_size: NA; cdr3_nt: TGTGCCAGCAGCCAAGACGGGGGGACAGAAGCTTTCTTT; cdr3_aa: CASSQDGGTEAFF
j_call: TRBJ1-1; d_call: NA; v_call: TRBV30; clone_size: NA; cdr3_nt: TGTGCCTGGAGTATGCAGGGCACTGAAGCTTTCTTT; cdr3_aa: CAWSMQGTEAFF
j_call: TRBJ2-1; d_call: NA; v_call: TRBV24-1; clone_size: once; cdr3_nt: TGTGCCACCAGTGATCCCGGACAAGCTCTCCATGAGCAGTTCTTC; cdr3_aa: CATSDPGQALHEQFF
j_call: TRBJ2-7; d_call: TRBD1; v_call: TRBV19; clone_size: NA; cdr3_nt: TGTGCCAGTAGTACTACAGGGGCCTACGAGCAGTACTTC; cdr3_aa: CASSTTGAYEQYF
j_call: TRBJ1-2; d_call: NA; v_call: TRBV7-9; clone_size: NA; cdr3_nt: TGTGCCAGCAGCCCTGGGACATCAAACTATGGCTACACCTTC; cdr3_aa: CASSPGTSNYGYTF
j_call: TRBJ1-2; d_call: NA; v_call: TRBV28; clone_size: NA; cdr3_nt: TGTGCCAGCAACAGGGTGGGGGAAGGCTACACCTTC; cdr3_aa: CASNRVGEGYTF
j_call: TRBJ2-7; d_call: TRBD1; v_call: TRBV28; clone_size: NA; cdr3_nt: TGTGCCAGTCTACCGGGACAGGGCTCCTACGAGCAGTACTTC; cdr3_aa: CASLPGQGSYEQYF
j_call: TRBJ2-5; d_call: TRBD1; v_call: TRBV7-2; clone_size: NA; cdr3_nt: TGTGCCAGCAGCCTGGACAGGGAGAGGGGGGAGACCCAGTACTTC; cdr3_aa: CASSLDRERGETQYF
j_call: TRBJ1-6; d_call: NA; v_call: TRBV7-2; clone_size: NA; cdr3_nt: TGTGCCAGCAGCTCACGACAGTCTAATTCACCCCTCCACTTT; cdr3_aa: CASSSRQSNSPLHF
j_call: TRBJ2-3; d_call: TRBD1; v_call: TRBV10-3; clone_size: NA; cdr3_nt: TGTGCCATCAGTGAGACTTTCGGGGACAGGGAATTTGGGACAGATACGCAGTATTTT; cdr3_aa: CAISETFGDREFGTDTQYF
j_call: TRBJ2-3; d_call: NA; v_call: TRBV28; clone_size: NA; cdr3_nt: TGTGCCAGCGTCCGAGGCGGGAATGCTGCTACGCAGTATTTT; cdr3_aa: CASVRGGNAATQYF
j_call: TRBJ2-5; d_call: NA; v_call: TRBV6-2/TRBV6-3; clone_size: once; cdr3_nt: TGTGCCAGCAGTCGACTTGAGGAGACCCAGTACTTC; cdr3_aa: CASSRLEETQYF
j_call: TRBJ2-2; d_call: NA; v_call: TRBV9; clone_size: NA; cdr3_nt: TGTGCCAGCAGCGTAGCCCGGACCGGGGAGCTGTTTTTT; cdr3_aa: CASSVARTGELFF
j_call: TRBJ1-2; d_call: NA; v_call: TRBV3-1/TRBV3-2; clone_size: NA; cdr3_nt: TGTGCCAGCAGCTATACGACAGGTCCCTATGGCTACACCTTC; cdr3_aa: CASSYTTGPYGYTF
j_call: TRBJ2-5; d_call: NA; v_call: TRBV9; clone_size: NA; cdr3_nt: TGTGCCAGCAGCGTAGTCGCCGGAGGGTGGGTTGAGACCCAGTACTTC; cdr3_aa: CASSVVAGGWVETQYF
j_call: TRBJ1-3; d_call: NA; v_call: TRBV7-2; clone_size: NA; cdr3_nt: TGTGCCAGCAGCTTAGACGGGGGGTTTGGAAACACCATATATTTT; cdr3_aa: CASSLDGGFGNTIYF